The text below deals with one TCR beta chain. While infection was still active, Seattle patients were enrolled and then followed longitudinally. This entry belongs to a study of blood T cell repertoires in COVID-19. Study context: PBMCs, B-cell-depleted T cells, or T cells provided the cDNA or gDNA that made up the material.

Profiled with immunoSEQ multiplex PCR; TCRdb holds only in-frame clones, not every one. The sample lists around 400,000 clones, around 87% occurring once. Unmatched junction bases numbered 7, after V lost 4 bases and J lost 2 bases. Germline V gives CDR1 LNHDA, CDR2 SQIVND (reference sequence). The length of the CDR3 is 15 residues. The rearrangement links TRBV19 to TRBJ2-7, with 8 bases matching TRBD2. Sequenced: peripheral blood. This receptor was taken from a woman in her fifties or sixties with COVID-19, enrolled during active disease. CDR3 nucleotide sequence: TGTGCCAGTAGTAAGGTGCCGGGGGGGCCCTACGAGCAGTACTTC. This encodes CASSKVPGGPYEQYF.